Each of the 16 T cell receptor beta chains below was sequenced from the same sample in a study of blood T cell repertoires in COVID-19. Some clones are missing from TCRdb's copy, which holds only in-frame ones; the method was immunoSEQ multiplex PCR. This table has 100,000 to 140,000 clones, around 88% appearing once. The sequenced sample consisted of peripheral blood. All receptors come from a man in his fifties with active or convalescent COVID-19.

The chain recombines TRBV10-3 with TRBJ2-3; 9 bases are shared with TRBD2. V was pared by 5 bases and J by 0 bases, with 3 bases of the junction left unmatched. The CDR3 contains 15 residues. Germline lookup yields CDR1 ENHRY and CDR2 SYGVKD. The CDR3 DNA reads as TGTGCCATCAGTATGAGCGGGAGGAGCACAGATACGCAGTATTTT. As protein: CAISMSGRSTDTQYF.

The rearrangement joins TRBV6-5 to TRBJ1-6; D not certain. The CDR3 totals 14 residues. Trimming pared 5 bases from V and 7 bases from J, leaving 12 bases between. CDR1 MNHEY and CDR2 SVGAGI come from the germline V gene. CDR3 residues: CASSLTGENSPLHF. The CDR3 DNA reads as TGTGCCAGCAGTCTGACGGGAGAAAATTCACCCCTCCACTTT.

The CDR3 sequence is CASSLVGGVVNQPQHF. The CDR3 nucleotides read TGTGCCAGCAGCTTAGTGGGGGGAGTTGTCAATCAGCCCCAGCATTTT. The genes are TRBV7-9 and TRBJ1-5, with D perhaps TRBD1 (5 bases). This CDR3 has 16 amino acids. The germline V gene encodes CDR1 SEHNR and CDR2 FQNEAQ (reference sequence). Trimming left V 1 base short and J 3 bases short, with 13 bases between.

This chain connects TRBV23-1 to TRBJ2-7, with 12 nucleotides matching TRBD2. TRBV23-1 is an ORF for which the function is uncertain. This CDR3 spans 16 amino acids. V gave up 2 bases and J gave up 3 bases; unmatched junction bases: 5. The CDR3 coding sequence is TGCGCCAGCAGTCAAGAAGGACTAGCGGGGTACTACGAGCAGTACTTC. This sequence encodes CASSQEGLAGYYEQYF.

The chain recombines TRBV7-2 with TRBJ2-3; 7 nucleotides line up with TRBD2. After removal of 0 bases from V and 8 bases from J, the junction contained 2 bases not matched to a gene. Germline V gene data show CDR1 as SGHTA and CDR2 as FQGNSA. This CDR3 is 13 amino acids long. The CDR3 nucleotides read TGTGCCAGCAGCTTAGCCTCTAGCGGTACGCAGTATTTT. It codes for CASSLASSGTQYF. The variable domain in full, completed from reference TRBV7-2 and TRBJ2-3, reads GAGVSQSPSNKVTEKGKDVELRCDPISGHTALYWYRQSLGQGLEFLIYFQGNSAPDKSGLPSDRFSAERTGGSVSTLTIQRTQQEDSAVYLCASSLASSGTQYFGPGTRLTVL.

The rearrangement joins TRBV11-2 to TRBJ2-4, with D uncertain. This CDR3 contains 16 residues. V shed 0 bases and J shed 0 bases, with 9 bases lying between them. Germline V gene data show CDR1 as SGHAT and CDR2 as FQNNGV. Here the CDR3 reads CASSLEAYLAKNIQYF. CDR3 in DNA: TGTGCCAGCAGCTTAGAAGCATACCTAGCCAAAAACATTCAGTACTTC.

This clone was counted a few times. The chain has TRBV10-3 and TRBJ2-1, with 8 bases aligning to TRBD2. The length of the CDR3 is 13 residues. Germline-derived CDR1 and CDR2 are ENHRY and SYGVKD. The J segment lost 6 bases and the V segment lost 8 bases, leaving 6 bases of the junction unmatched. DNA for the CDR3: TGTGCCATCGCGGGGGGAGGGGTCAATGAGCAGTTCTTC. As protein: CAIAGGGVNEQFF.

This clone was seen once. The gene calls are TRBV19 and TRBJ1-1, with 10 bases aligning to TRBD1. The length of the CDR3 is 17 residues. The germline V gene encodes CDR1 LNHDA and CDR2 SQIVND (reference sequence). Losses at the gene ends were 4 bases for V and 3 bases for J; bases not matched to a gene: 11. CDR3 loop: CASSTLPRTGGYTEAFF. CDR3 nucleotide sequence: TGTGCCAGTAGTACCCTACCTCGGACAGGGGGGTACACTGAAGCTTTCTTT.

The CDR3 protein is CASRLTGGEGDQPQHF. DNA for the CDR3: TGTGCCAGTAGGTTGACAGGGGGCGAAGGGGATCAGCCCCAGCATTTT. This sequence joins TRBV19 and TRBJ1-5, with 10 bases lining up with TRBD1. The V gene's germline CDR1 is LNHDA and CDR2 SQIVND (reference sequence). CDR3 length equals 16 residues. With 6 bases clipped from V and 5 bases from J, the junction kept 10 bases outside the gene matches.

This sequence joins TRBV9 and TRBJ2-3; 10 bases are a match to TRBD2. CDR3 length: 16 amino acids. J was trimmed by 3 bases and V by 0 bases; bases with no gene match: 4. The germline CDR1 and CDR2 sequences are SGDLS and YYNGEE. CDR3 protein: CASSVALAGMTDTQYF. In DNA form, the CDR3 reads TGTGCCAGCAGCGTAGCACTAGCGGGAATGACAGATACGCAGTATTTT.

This chain connects TRBV18 to TRBJ1-5, with D hard to call. The CDR3 has 15 residues. In germline, CDR1 is KGHSH, CDR2 LQKENI. Trimming shortened V by 1 base and J by 0 bases, and 7 bases separated the two germline ends. CDR3 loop: CASSPLQASNQPQHF. DNA for the CDR3: TGTGCCAGCTCACCACTGCAGGCTAGCAATCAGCCCCAGCATTTT.

The CDR3 bases are TGTGCCAGCAGCCAAGCGGCACTAGCGAACTACAATGAGCAGTTCTTC. It codes for CASSQAALANYNEQFF. The chain links TRBV3-1 (or the pseudogene TRBV3-2) to TRBJ2-1, with 7 bases that match TRBD2. CDR3 size: 16 residues. The V gene's germline CDR1 is LGHDT and CDR2 YNNKEL (reference sequence). The V and J ends lost 1 base and 3 bases, in that order; junction bases with no gene match: 6.

The J gene is TRBJ1-1, the V gene TRBV5-1; 7 positions agree with TRBD1. V trimming: 4 bases; J trimming: 5 bases; junction bases outside the gene matches: 5. Germline assignment: CDR1 SGHRS and CDR2 YFSETQ. The CDR3 loop spans 13 amino acids. The CDR3 loop is CASSPPGGTEAFF. The DNA of the CDR3 is TGCGCCAGCAGCCCGCCAGGGGGAACTGAAGCTTTCTTT.

This chain uses TRBV28 with TRBJ1-4, with TRBD1 matching over 12 bases. Germline CDR1 MDHEN, CDR2 SYDVKM. CDR3 size: 14 residues. V lost 7 bases and J lost 11; bases outside the gene matches: 8. The CDR3 DNA reads as TGTGCCAGCACCCCGGGACAGGGGGCATCGAAACTGTTTTTT. It codes for CASTPGQGASKLFF.

CDR3 sequence: CASSLQGHIQYF. For the CDR3, the DNA is TGTGCCAGCAGCTTGCAGGGGCACATTCAGTACTTC. The V call is TRBV5-8, the J call TRBJ2-4, with D perhaps matching TRBD1 (6 bases). This CDR3 is built from 12 residues. Germline-derived CDR1 and CDR2 are SGHTS and YDEGEE. Between the trimmed V and J ends, which lost 1 base and 8 bases, there was a span of 7 bases.

V gene TRBV3-1 (or the pseudogene TRBV3-2) combines with J gene TRBJ2-7; D is unclear. CDR1 and CDR2 (germline): LGHDT, YNNKEL (reference sequence). Trimming took 4 bases from V and 3 from J, leaving 10 bases between them. The CDR3 runs 13 residues. CDR3 sequence reads: CASSLQADYEQYF. The CDR3 bases are TGTGCCAGCAGCCTCCAGGCAGACTACGAGCAGTACTTC.